These 10 T cell receptor beta chains originate from one sample sequenced in a study of blood T cells in healthy people across ages. It was with a sample-barcoded 5' primer and a J-beta primer mix that a second PCR of roughly 6 to 11 cycles was run. TCRdb ran MiXCR on the 5' RACE reads and lists one entry per CDR3 protein. Of around 800,000 distinct CDR3 sequences in the sample, around 45% are singletons; the top ten hold roughly 18%. What was sequenced was blood. Receptors were obtained from a man aged 60 to 75 in good health.

The CDR3 nucleotides read TGTGCCAGCAGCTTAGTGGCGACAAGCACTAACTATGGCTACACCTTC. Translation gives CASSLVATSTNYGYTF. The V call is TRBV7-2, the J call TRBJ1-2; D gene uncertain. Germline V gene lookup returns CDR1 SGHTA and CDR2 FQGNSA. CDR3 length: 16 residues. Trimming removed 1 base from V and 0 bases from J, with 12 bases in between.

To note about this clonotype: It is likely a read error, because the conserved phenylalanine at the end of the CDR3 is missing. This sequence joins TRBV27 and TRBJ2-3; 9 nucleotides line up with TRBD2. Germline V gene sequence: CDR1 MNHEY, CDR2 SMNVEV (reference sequence). V lost 6 bases to trimming and J lost 5 bases; unmatched junction nucleotides: 3. The CDR3 loop spans 13 amino acids. The DNA of the CDR3 is TGTGCCAGCAGACTAGCGGGCGGAGATACGCAGTATATT. Translating it yields CASRLAGGDTQYI.

The V gene is TRBV6-2 or TRBV6-3, the J gene TRBJ2-4; D might be TRBD2 (5 bases). Judging by the DNA end, TRBJ2-7 fits better; the J call may be wrong. Germline V gives CDR1 MNHEY, CDR2 SVGEGT. The CDR3 runs to 15 residues. The CDR3 region is CASSALRTSHYEQYF. In nucleotides, the CDR3 is TGTGCCAGCAGTGCCCTGAGGACTTCCCACTACGAGCAGTACTTC.

This clonotype turned up a few times. The junction shows a germline mismatch at one end, possibly a read error. The V and J genes are TRBV7-9 and TRBJ2-1; 11 bases are a match to TRBD2. CDR3 length: 15 residues. The germline V gene has CDR1 SEHNR and CDR2 FQNEAQ (reference sequence). The chain's CDR3 is CASSLAGGSGSEQFF. The DNA of the CDR3 is TGTGCCAGCAGCCTAGCGGGGGGATCTGGGAGTGAGCAGTTCTTC.

Only a few counts were recorded for this clonotype. The DNA for the CDR3 is TGTGCCAGCAGCATCGACCAGACCCAGTACTTC. It is translated as CASSIDQTQYF. V is TRBV7-9 and J is TRBJ2-5; no reliable D call. Germline loops: CDR1 SEHNR, CDR2 FQNEAQ (reference sequence). The CDR3 has 11 residues. The ends were cut back, 5 bases at V and 6 bases at J, with 7 bases in the middle.

This chain joins TRBV29-1 and TRBJ2-7; TRBD1 is a possible D gene (6 bases). Between the trimmed V and J ends, which lost 5 bases and 11 bases, there was a span of 19 bases. From germline, CDR1 is SQVTM and CDR2 ANQGSEA. This CDR3 contains 12 residues. CDR3 nucleotides: TGCAGCGTTAAAGTAGGTTGGGACATTAAGTACTTC. Translating gives CSVKVGWDIKYF.

A remark on this clonotype: A read error may explain this, as a much larger clone is one base away. This chain joins TRBV6-2 or TRBV6-3 and TRBJ2-7; no firm D call. V was trimmed by 11 bases and J by 0 bases, leaving 11 bases between them. Germline V gene lookup returns CDR1 MNHEY and CDR2 SVGEGT. This CDR3 contains 12 residues. As DNA, the CDR3 is TGTGCCGGCGGCGGATTCTCCTACGAGCAGTACTTC. Translating it yields CAGGGFSYEQYF.

The genes are TRBV20-1 and TRBJ2-7; 7 nucleotides agree with TRBD1. Trimming took 6 bases from V and 2 from J; bases not matched to a gene: 7. Germline loops: CDR1 DFQATT, CDR2 SNEGSKA (reference sequence). The CDR3 spans 13 residues. The chain's CDR3 is CSAPPTGAYEQYF. In DNA form, the CDR3 reads TGCAGTGCGCCTCCCACAGGGGCCTACGAGCAGTACTTC.

The rearrangement joins TRBV29-1 to TRBJ2-1; no clear D gene. The closer fit of TRBJ2-7 to the DNA end suggests the J call may be wrong. This CDR3 is 16 amino acids long. Germline lookup yields CDR1 SQVTM and CDR2 ANQGSEA. The CDR3 nucleotides read TGCAGCGTTGAAGGCGGCTACCTCGACTCCTACAATGAGCAGTACTTC. This encodes CSVEGGYLDSYNEQYF.

This clonotype has more than one count but fewer than ten. The CDR3 sequence: CAIRAGAYTDTQYF. The CDR3 nucleotides are TGTGCCATCAGGGCGGGGGCCTACACAGATACGCAGTATTTT. The V call is TRBV10-3, the J call TRBJ2-3, with D possibly being TRBD2 (7 bases). Trimming stripped 6 bases from V and 2 bases from J, with 12 bases between. Germline lookup yields CDR1 ENHRY and CDR2 SYGVKD. This CDR3 is built from 14 residues.